The clone carrying this T cell receptor (beta chain) was seen at least ten times. Its matching antigen is unknown. These data come from a study of T cells in Graves' hyperthyroidism and ophthalmopathy. Germline V gene data show CDR1 as SEHNR and CDR2 as FQNEAQ (reference sequence). The junction had 11 bases not matched to a gene; V was cut back by 6 bases and J by 0 bases. The CDR3 length is 17 residues. TCR beta CDR3 sequences were amplified from RNA transcripts. The HTBI primer set served for first-round RT-PCR of the TCR CDR3. MiXCR was run by TCRdb on the multiplex PCR reads, yielding one entry per CDR3 protein. The data contain 500,000 to 750,000 distinct CDR3 sequences, 15% to 19% of them singletons. Study conclusions and caveats: Stable hyperthyroidism was told apart from ophthalmopathy by a model built on 13 V-J features. The model identified upcoming ophthalmopathy a median approximately seven months ahead of onset. Expanded thyroid clonotypes (above 0.001) were mostly also found in blood.

Absence of ophthalmopathy progression within 18 months defined stable Graves' hyperthyroidism. This receptor was obtained from a woman in her twenties or thirties with Graves' hyperthyroidism. The rearrangement joins TRBV7-9 to TRBJ2-1; 7 nucleotides align to TRBD2. Sequences were obtained from blood. The CDR3 sequence is CASSDSAGRSSYNEQFF. The DNA for the CDR3 is TGTGCCAGCAGTGATAGTGCCGGGAGGAGCTCCTACAATGAGCAGTTCTTC.